This T cell receptor (beta chain) was recorded in a study of CXCR3-negative and CXCR3-positive naive CD8 T cells (dated by TCRdb to about 2019). Some background on the complete study: About 135 million TRB reads were obtained in total, roughly 1.5 +/- 0.3 million reads per library. The diversity and physicochemical repertoire analyses included more than nine donors pooled from two independent experiments. Naive subsets from about five donors and memory cells from 3 donors were included in the TRBV-TRBJ cluster analysis.

The full study reports these points: Both naive subsets had comparably high repertoire diversity, while memory CD8+ T cells had much lower repertoire diversity. TRB CDR3s from CXCR3-positive naive cells showed higher hydrophobicity (lower Kidera factor 4), lower energy, and higher strength and volume indices than CXCR3-negative naive cells. Because surface CD5, which is linked to self-reactivity in mice, was comparable between the naive subsets, TCR interaction strength was also inferred from TRB CDR3 physicochemical properties. CXCR3 expression partially decreased after cryopreservation, so most assays used freshly isolated PBMCs. Within the same donor, TRBV-TRBJ usage looked similar between naive CXCR3-negative and CXCR3-positive cells, but memory cells had distinct patterns.

The germline V gene yields MNHEY for CDR1 and SVGAGI for CDR2. The CDR3 spans 14 residues, from the cysteine through the phenylalanine. DNA for this receptor is not on file. Sequencing took place on a NextSeq 550. The Human TCR Profiling Kit (MiLaboratory) was used to prepare UMI-labeled 5' RACE TRB cDNA libraries. cDNA synthesis used the entire amount of extracted RNA, and PCR amplification then used the entire amount of cDNA produced. Libraries were prepared in parallel with an identical number of PCR cycles. The authors processed their data as follows. MIGEC and MiXCR extracted about 53,000 +/- 10,000 unique UMI-labeled TRB cDNA molecules per library, requiring at least two reads per UMI. Each library averaged about 37,000 +/- 9,700 functional in-frame TRB CDR3 nucleotide clonotypes without stop codons. After downsampling to 5000 UMI-labeled TRB molecules per sample, diversity metrics such as normalized Shannon-Wiener and Chao1 were calculated in VDJtools. For the central five CDR3 residues, VDJtools calculated physicochemical properties weighted by clonotype size, namely interaction energy, strength, volume and Kidera factor 4. TCRdb reprocessed the reads into one record per CDR3 protein sequence, lacking DNA. The authors' filters were not applied to this entry. The sample's records list some 41,000 distinct CDR3 sequences. The ten most abundant clones make up about 1.9% of the sample.

Comments on this clonotype: The antigen it recognizes is unknown.

For every CD8+ T cell subset, approximately 300,000 cells were flow-sorted straight into RLT lysis buffer, and each subset was sorted in triplicate. To exclude memory contaminants, naive CD8+ T cells were stringently defined as CD45RO-CCR7+CD27+CD95-. Standard density gradient centrifugation was used to isolate peripheral blood mononuclear cells from buffy coats. A FACSAria III was used to flow-sort naive CD8+ T cells into CXCR3-negative and CXCR3-positive populations. Total RNA was extracted from sorted cells using an RNeasy Mini Kit. Recombination joined TRBV6-5 with TRBJ1-1. This receptor was obtained from a human donor in good health. Some clones in this sample may be carry-over from other donors' samples. Sample: naive CXCR3- CD8+ T cells from blood. Per the publication, the cell subset or site label means: CD45RO-CCR7+CD27+CD95- naive CD8+ T cells lacking CXCR3 (TNR3-). For the CDR3, the sequence is CASSIQGPNTEAFF.